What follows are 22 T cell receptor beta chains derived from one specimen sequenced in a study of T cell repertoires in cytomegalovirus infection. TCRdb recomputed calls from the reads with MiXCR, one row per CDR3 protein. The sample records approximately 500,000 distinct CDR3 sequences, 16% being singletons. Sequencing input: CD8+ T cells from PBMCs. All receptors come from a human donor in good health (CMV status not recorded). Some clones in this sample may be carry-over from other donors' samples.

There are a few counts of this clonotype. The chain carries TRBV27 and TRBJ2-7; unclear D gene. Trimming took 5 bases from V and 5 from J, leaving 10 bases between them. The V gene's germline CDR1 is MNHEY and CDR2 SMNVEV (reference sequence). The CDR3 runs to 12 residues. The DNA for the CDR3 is TGTGCCAGCAGTCTCAACTCAGACGAGCAGTACTTC. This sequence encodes CASSLNSDEQYF.

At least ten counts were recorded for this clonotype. CDR3 sequence reads: CASSVMQGASGELFF. DNA for the CDR3: TGTGCCAGCAGCGTCATGCAGGGGGCCAGCGGGGAGCTGTTTTTT. The chain combines TRBV7-6 with TRBJ2-2, with TRBD1 identical over 8 bases. The trim removed 5 bases at V and 7 bases at J, leaving 9 bases unmatched. CDR1 is SGHVS, CDR2 FNYEAQ, per germline. The CDR3 sequence is 15 residues long.

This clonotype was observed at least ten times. This chain's CDR3 is CASSLIGDTEAFF. The DNA for the CDR3 is TGTGCCAGCAGCTTAATAGGTGACACTGAAGCTTTCTTT. V gene TRBV7-3 combines with J gene TRBJ1-1; D gene uncertain. Germline V CDR1 and CDR2: SGHTA, FQGTGA. Trimming shortened V by 1 base and J by 3 bases, and 6 bases separated the two germline ends. This CDR3 region has 13 residues.

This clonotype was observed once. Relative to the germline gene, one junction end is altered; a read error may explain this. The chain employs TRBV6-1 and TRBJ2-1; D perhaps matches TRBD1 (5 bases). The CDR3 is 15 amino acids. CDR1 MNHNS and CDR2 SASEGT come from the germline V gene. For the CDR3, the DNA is TGTACCAGCACTCGCTGGGGCAGCTCCTACAATGAGCAGTTCTTC. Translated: CTSTRWGSSYNEQFF.

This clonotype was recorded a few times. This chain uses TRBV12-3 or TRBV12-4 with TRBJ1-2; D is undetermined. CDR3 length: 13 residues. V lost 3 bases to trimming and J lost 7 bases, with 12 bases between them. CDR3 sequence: CASSFGYNGGYTF. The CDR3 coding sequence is TGTGCCAGCAGTTTTGGATATAATGGTGGCTACACCTTC.

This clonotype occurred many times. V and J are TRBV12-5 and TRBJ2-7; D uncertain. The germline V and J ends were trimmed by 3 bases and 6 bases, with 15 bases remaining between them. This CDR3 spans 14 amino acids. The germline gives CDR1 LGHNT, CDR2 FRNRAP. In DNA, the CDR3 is TGTGCTAGTGGTTTCCGACTGGGCCCATTCGAGCAGTACTTC. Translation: CASGFRLGPFEQYF. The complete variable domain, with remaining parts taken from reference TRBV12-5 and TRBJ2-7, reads DARVTQTPRHKVTEMGQEVTMRCQPILGHNTVFWYRQTMMQGLELLAYFRNRAPLDDSGMPKDRFSAEMPDATLATLKIQPSEPRDSAVYFCASGFRLGPFEQYFGPGTRLTVT.

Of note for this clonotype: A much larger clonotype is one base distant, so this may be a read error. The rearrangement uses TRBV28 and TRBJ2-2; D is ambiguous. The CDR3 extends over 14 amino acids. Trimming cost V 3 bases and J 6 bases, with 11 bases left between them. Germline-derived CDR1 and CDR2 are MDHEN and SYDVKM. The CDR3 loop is CASSFALRPGELFF. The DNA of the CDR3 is TGTGCCAGCAGTTTCGCCTTAAGACCCGGGGAGCTGTTTTTT. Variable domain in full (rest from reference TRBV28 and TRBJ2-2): DVKVTQSSRYLVKRTGEKVFLECVQDMDHENMFWYRQDPGLGLRLIYFSYDVKMKEKGDIPEGYSVSREKKERFSLILESASTNQTSMYLCASSFALRPGELFFGEGSRLTVL.

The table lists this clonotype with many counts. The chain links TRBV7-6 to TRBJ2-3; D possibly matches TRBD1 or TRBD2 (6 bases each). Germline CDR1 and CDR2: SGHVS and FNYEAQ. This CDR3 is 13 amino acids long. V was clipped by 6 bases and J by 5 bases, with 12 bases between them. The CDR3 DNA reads TGTGCCAGCAGTTTCGGGGGCGGAGATACGCAGTATTTT. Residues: CASSFGGGDTQYF.

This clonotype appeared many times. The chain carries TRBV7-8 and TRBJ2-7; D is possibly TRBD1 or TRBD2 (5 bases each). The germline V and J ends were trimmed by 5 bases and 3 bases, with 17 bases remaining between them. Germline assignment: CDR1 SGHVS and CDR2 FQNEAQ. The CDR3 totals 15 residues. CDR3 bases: TGTGCCAGCAGCGCGCCGTCGGGGACCGGCTACGAGCAGTACTTC. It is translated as CASSAPSGTGYEQYF.

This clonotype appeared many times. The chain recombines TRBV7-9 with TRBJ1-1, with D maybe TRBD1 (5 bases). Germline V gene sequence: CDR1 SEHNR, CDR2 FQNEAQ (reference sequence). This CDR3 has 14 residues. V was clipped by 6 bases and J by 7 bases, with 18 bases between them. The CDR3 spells CASRGPGRLSEAFF. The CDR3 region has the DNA TGTGCCAGCAGGGGACCGGGTAGATTGAGTGAAGCTTTCTTT.

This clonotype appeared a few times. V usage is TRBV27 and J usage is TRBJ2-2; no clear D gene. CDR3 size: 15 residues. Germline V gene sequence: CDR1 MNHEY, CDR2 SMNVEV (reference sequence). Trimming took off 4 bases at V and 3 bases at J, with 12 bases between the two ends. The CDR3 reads CASSSLARDTGELFF. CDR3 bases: TGTGCCAGCAGTTCCTTAGCCCGCGACACCGGGGAGCTGTTTTTT.

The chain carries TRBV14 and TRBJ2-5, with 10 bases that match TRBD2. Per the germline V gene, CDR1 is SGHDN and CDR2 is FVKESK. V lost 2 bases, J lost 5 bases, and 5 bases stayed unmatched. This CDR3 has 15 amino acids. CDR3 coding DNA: TGTGCCAGCAGCCAATCTAGCGGGAGTTGGGAGACCCAGTACTTC. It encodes CASSQSSGSWETQYF.

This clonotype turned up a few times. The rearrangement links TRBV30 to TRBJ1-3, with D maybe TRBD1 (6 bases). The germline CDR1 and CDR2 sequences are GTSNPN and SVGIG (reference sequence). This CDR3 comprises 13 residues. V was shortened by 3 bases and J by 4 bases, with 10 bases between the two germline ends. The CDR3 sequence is CAWSEDSGNTIYF. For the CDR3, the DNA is TGTGCCTGGAGCGAGGACAGCGGAAACACCATATATTTT.

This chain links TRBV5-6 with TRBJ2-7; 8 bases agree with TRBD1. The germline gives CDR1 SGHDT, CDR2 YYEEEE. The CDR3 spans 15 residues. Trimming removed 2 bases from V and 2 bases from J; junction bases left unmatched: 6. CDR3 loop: CASSLYRTGTYEQYF. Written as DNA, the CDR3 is TGTGCCAGCAGCTTATACCGGACAGGGACCTACGAGCAGTACTTC.

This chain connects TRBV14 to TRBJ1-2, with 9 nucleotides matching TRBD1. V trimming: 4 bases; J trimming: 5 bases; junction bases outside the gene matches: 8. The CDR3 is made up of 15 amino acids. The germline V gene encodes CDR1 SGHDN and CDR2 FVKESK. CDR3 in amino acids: CASSRSRDRVYGYTF. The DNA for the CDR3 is TGTGCCAGCAGCCGCTCCCGGGACAGGGTTTATGGCTACACCTTC.

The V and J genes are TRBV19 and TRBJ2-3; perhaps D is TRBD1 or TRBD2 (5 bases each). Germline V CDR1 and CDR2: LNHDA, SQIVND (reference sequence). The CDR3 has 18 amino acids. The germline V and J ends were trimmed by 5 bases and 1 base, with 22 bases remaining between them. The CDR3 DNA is TGTGCCAGTAGTCTACCCCTTTGGGGGTCAAATCGCACAGATACGCAGTATTTT. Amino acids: CASSLPLWGSNRTDTQYF. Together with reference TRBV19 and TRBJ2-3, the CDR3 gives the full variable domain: DGGITQSPKYLFRKEGQNVTLSCEQNLNHDAMYWYRQDPGQGLRLIYYSQIVNDFQKGDIAEGYSVSREKKESFPLTVTSAQKNPTAFYLCASSLPLWGSNRTDTQYFGPGTRLTVL.

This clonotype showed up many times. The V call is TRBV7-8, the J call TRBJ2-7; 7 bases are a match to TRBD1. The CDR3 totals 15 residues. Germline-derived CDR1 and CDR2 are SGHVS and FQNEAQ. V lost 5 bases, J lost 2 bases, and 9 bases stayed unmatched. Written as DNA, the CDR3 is TGTGCCAGCAGCCCTGGGACAGCCCTCGCCTACGAGCAGTACTTC. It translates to CASSPGTALAYEQYF.

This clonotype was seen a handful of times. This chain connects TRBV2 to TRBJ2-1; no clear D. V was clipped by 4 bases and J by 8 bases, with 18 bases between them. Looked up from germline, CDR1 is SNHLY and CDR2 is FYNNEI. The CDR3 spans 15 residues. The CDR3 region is CASSGGPNLKYEQFF. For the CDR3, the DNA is TGTGCCAGCAGTGGCGGACCCAACCTTAAGTATGAGCAGTTCTTC.

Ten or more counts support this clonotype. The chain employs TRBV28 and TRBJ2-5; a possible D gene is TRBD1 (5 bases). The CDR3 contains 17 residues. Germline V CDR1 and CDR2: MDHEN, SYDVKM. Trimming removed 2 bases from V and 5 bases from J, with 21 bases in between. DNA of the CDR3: TGTGCCAGCAGTTTACAGGAACCCAGGGTCAGGGCTGAGACCCAGTACTTC. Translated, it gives CASSLQEPRVRAETQYF.

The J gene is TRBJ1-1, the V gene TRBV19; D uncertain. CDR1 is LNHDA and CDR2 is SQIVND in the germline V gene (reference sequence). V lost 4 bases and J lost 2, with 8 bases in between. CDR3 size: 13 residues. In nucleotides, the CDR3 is TGTGCCAGTAGTACAGCCTTAAACACTGAAGCTTTCTTT. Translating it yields CASSTALNTEAFF.

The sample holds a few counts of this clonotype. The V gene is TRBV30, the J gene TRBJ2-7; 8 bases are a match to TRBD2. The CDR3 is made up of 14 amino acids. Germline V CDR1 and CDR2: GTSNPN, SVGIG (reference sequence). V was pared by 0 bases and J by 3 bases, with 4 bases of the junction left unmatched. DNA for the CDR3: TGTGCCTGGAGTGTAGCTAGCGGGTTCTACGAGCAGTACTTC. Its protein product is CAWSVASGFYEQYF.

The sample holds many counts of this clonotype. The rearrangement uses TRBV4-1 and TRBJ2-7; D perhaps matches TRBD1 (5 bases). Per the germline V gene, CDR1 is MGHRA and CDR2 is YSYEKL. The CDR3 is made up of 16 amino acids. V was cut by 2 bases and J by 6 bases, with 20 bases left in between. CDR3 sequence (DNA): TGCGCCAGCAGCCAATCGTCTGGACAAGCAGGCGGCGAGCAGTACTTC. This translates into CASSQSSGQAGGEQYF.